This T cell receptor beta chain appears in the sequencing data of a study of molecular identifiers for immune sequencing clone quantification. Findings and limits, study-wide: Identical TCR molecules that share a barcode could lead to an underestimation of highly expanded clone sizes.

Listed TCR primers, together with previously described methods, were used for the bulk TCR libraries. TCRdb processed the PCR reads anew with MiXCR; each CDR3 protein has one entry. The repertoire holds just under 650,000 distinct CDR3 sequences, with just under 20% as singletons. The CD8+CD4-CCR7+CD45RA+ phenotype defined the sorted naive CD8 T cells. In the case of this clonotype: Its target is unknown.

Sequenced input: naive CD8+ T cells from blood, with Jurkat cell RNA spiked in. Noted subset: FACS-sorted CD8+CD4-CCR7+CD45RA+ naive T cells. The source of this sequence is a human donor in good health. Some libraries in this study had Jurkat cell RNA spiked in.

DNA for the CDR3: TGTGCCAGTAGAACTATTCCTCGGACAGGGAGCAATCAGCCCCAGCATTTT. It codes for CASRTIPRTGSNQPQHF. This chain joins TRBV19 and TRBJ1-5; 8 bases align to TRBD1. This CDR3 comprises 17 residues. J lost 1 base, V lost 6 bases, and 11 bases had no gene match. The germline V gene encodes CDR1 LNHDA and CDR2 SQIVND (reference sequence).